This record looks at one TCR beta chain sequence and its context. Clones were sequenced by immunoSEQ multiplex PCR, and TCRdb holds only the in-frame ones, with some missing. This sample carries around 150,000 clones, 88% of them seen once, and the ten largest clones take approximately 1.8%. This specimen comes from a study of control samples from healthy donors and cancer patients. The germline gives CDR1 PRHDT, CDR2 FYEKMQ (reference sequence). CDR3 length: 15 residues. The V end lost 4 bases, the J end lost 6 bases, and 16 bases lay between the germline ends. The genes are TRBV13 and TRBJ2-1; a possible D gene is TRBD2 (6 bases). Sequencing input: blood. This clonotype was obtained from a man between 18 and 35 years old in good health. The DNA for the CDR3 is TGTGCCAGCAGCTCCGGGGGTGGGTGGTCCAATGAGCAGTTCTTC. Its protein is CASSSGGGWSNEQFF.